These 29 T cell receptor beta chains came from one sample sequenced in a study of T cell responses to AZD1222 COVID-19 vaccine. Repertoires were generated with immunoSEQ multiplex PCR, while TCRdb's copy carries only in-frame clones and drops some. This table holds tens of thousands of clones, 65% to 80% found once. The sample in question was peripheral blood, obtained on day 0 of MenACWY control vaccination. The receptor set was obtained from an adult in good health.

The chain carries TRBV7-8 and TRBJ1-3; D unresolved. The CDR3 has 19 residues. Per the germline V gene, CDR1 is SGHVS and CDR2 is FQNEAQ. The V and J ends lost 0 bases and 4 bases respectively, with 22 bases between them. The CDR3 DNA sequence: TGTGCCAGCAGCTTAGCTTCCGGGTACCCTCTGACGGGAGGAAACACCATATATTTT. Its protein is CASSLASGYPLTGGNTIYF.

V usage is TRBV11-2 and J usage is TRBJ1-3; D is unresolved. This CDR3 has 16 residues. Between the trimmed V and J ends, which lost 2 bases and 0 bases, there was a span of 11 bases. Germline CDR1 is SGHAT and CDR2 is FQNNGV. The CDR3 DNA sequence: TGTGCCAGCAGCTTACCCCCTACCCGCTCTGGAAACACCATATATTTT. Its protein is CASSLPPTRSGNTIYF.

V usage is TRBV30 and J usage is TRBJ1-5, with D perhaps matching TRBD1 (6 bases). This CDR3 has 16 amino acids. V lost 3 bases and J 6 bases, leaving 21 bases between the germline ends. Germline V gene sequence: CDR1 GTSNPN, CDR2 SVGIG (reference sequence). CDR3 sequence (DNA): TGTGCCTGGAGGGCAACGCGGGGGGCAGGAGGTCAGCCCCAGCATTTT. Translation: CAWRATRGAGGQPQHF.

This clone appeared a few times. Here the CDR3 DNA reads TGTGCCAGCAGCGTGGGGGTCGAAGGTGGGACTGAAGCTTTCTTT. It translates to CASSVGVEGGTEAFF. V and J are TRBV9 and TRBJ1-1, with D possibly TRBD1 on 5 matching bases. The ends were cut back, 2 bases at V and 5 bases at J, with 16 bases in the middle. The CDR3 contains 15 residues. Germline CDR1 SGDLS, CDR2 YYNGEE.

The chain joins TRBV5-1 to TRBJ2-3; 7 bases are a match to TRBD1. J lost 2 bases, V lost 6 bases, and 6 bases had no gene match. The CDR3 covers 14 residues. CDR1 and CDR2 (germline): SGHRS, YFSETQ. This CDR3 reads CASNLGQPTDTQYF. In DNA form, the CDR3 reads TGCGCCAGCAACCTGGGACAGCCCACAGATACGCAGTATTTT.

This chain connects TRBV5-8 to TRBJ2-7; tentative D call: TRBD2 (6 bases). Germline V lookup: CDR1 SGHTS, CDR2 YDEGEE. The germline V and J ends were trimmed by 7 bases and 0 bases, with 14 bases remaining between them. There are 14 residues in the CDR3. The CDR3 DNA follows: TGTGCCAGCTTCCGGGGGTACAGCTCCTACGAGCAGTACGTC. This codes for CASFRGYSSYEQYV.

The chain has TRBV11-2 and TRBJ1-1; 9 bases line up with TRBD1. This CDR3 region has 18 residues. J was trimmed by 0 bases and V by 0 bases; bases with no gene match: 8. From germline, CDR1 is SGHAT and CDR2 FQNNGV. The chain's CDR3 is CASSLDRTGAPMNTEAFF. CDR3 DNA sequence: TGTGCCAGCAGCTTAGATCGGACAGGGGCCCCGATGAACACTGAAGCTTTCTTT.

The V gene is TRBV18, the J gene TRBJ1-5; 8 bases line up with TRBD1. Germline V gene data show CDR1 as KGHSH and CDR2 as LQKENI. This CDR3 has 16 residues. Trimming cost V 6 bases and J 4 bases; bases outside gene matches: 11. CDR3 in amino acids: CASSRAPRTGNQPQHF. The CDR3 DNA reads as TGTGCCAGCTCCCGCGCGCCACGGACAGGGAATCAGCCCCAGCATTTT. The full variable domain, rest sourced from reference TRBV18 and TRBJ1-5, is NAGVMQNPRHLVRRRGQEARLRCSPMKGHSHVYWYRQLPEEGLKFMVYLQKENIIDESGMPKERFSAEFPKEGPSILRIQQVVRGDSAAYFCASSRAPRTGNQPQHFGDGTRLSIL.

The table lists this clone with a count of one. This chain connects TRBV11-3 to TRBJ2-2; D unresolved. The CDR3 loop spans 15 amino acids. Germline V gene data show CDR1 as SGHNT and CDR2 as YENEEA. V was trimmed by 1 base and J by 2 bases, leaving 8 bases between them. In DNA, the CDR3 is TGTGCCAGCAGCTTAGGGTCCCGTAACACCGGGGAGCTGTTTTTT. As protein: CASSLGSRNTGELFF.

This sequence joins TRBV5-1 and TRBJ2-7, with a tentative D call TRBD2 (5 bases). The V and J ends lost 0 bases and 3 bases respectively, with 10 bases between them. The CDR3 has 14 amino acids. The germline V gene has CDR1 SGHRS and CDR2 YFSETQ. The DNA of the CDR3 is TGCGCCAGCAGCTTGGCCGAGGGTGGCTACGAGCAGTACGTC. The encoded protein is CASSLAEGGYEQYV.

This chain uses TRBV10-2 with TRBJ2-1, with 8 bases lining up with TRBD1. The ends lost 6 bases at V and 4 bases at J; junction bases unmatched: 5. This CDR3 contains 14 residues. Germline CDR1 WSHSY, CDR2 SAAADI. This CDR3 reads CASSARGRYNEQFF. The DNA of the CDR3 is TGCGCCAGCAGCGCCAGGGGGCGGTACAATGAGCAGTTCTTC.

The rearrangement uses TRBV12-3 or TRBV12-4 and TRBJ1-6; D unclear. V shed 7 bases and J shed 0 bases, with 4 bases lying between them. The CDR3 extends over 13 amino acids. In nucleotides, the CDR3 is TGTGCCAGCACCCCCTCCTATAATTCACCCCTCCACTTT. Its translation is CASTPSYNSPLHF.

The rearrangement uses TRBV7-6 and TRBJ2-3; D is possibly TRBD1 or TRBD2 (5 bases each). The CDR3 covers 15 residues. The germline V gene encodes CDR1 SGHVS and CDR2 FNYEAQ. Trimming stripped 4 bases from V and 2 bases from J, with 13 bases between. Here the CDR3 reads CASSSDGATTDTQYF. The CDR3, as DNA: TGTGCCAGCAGCTCCGACGGGGCCACCACAGATACGCAGTATTTT.

This clone was seen a single time. This sequence joins TRBV7-7 and TRBJ2-2; D is possibly TRBD1 (5 bases). With 0 bases removed from V and 3 bases from J, the gap between germline ends came to 14 bases. The CDR3 sequence is 17 residues long. The V gene's germline CDR1 is SSHAT and CDR2 FNYEAQ (reference sequence). The chain's CDR3 is CASSLAGQQGDTGELFF. In DNA, the CDR3 is TGTGCCAGCAGCTTAGCTGGCCAGCAAGGGGACACCGGGGAGCTGTTTTTT. Complete variable domain (other parts from reference TRBV7-7 and TRBJ2-2): GAGVSQSPRYKVTKRGQDVTLRCDPISSHATLYWYQQALGQGPEFLTYFNYEAQPDKSGLPSDRFSAERPEGSISTLTIQRTEQRDSAMYRCASSLAGQQGDTGELFFGEGSRLTVL.

The chain combines TRBV4-1 with TRBJ1-5; TRBD1 is a possible D gene (6 bases). Germline V gives CDR1 MGHRA, CDR2 YSYEKL. Trimming shortened V by 6 bases and J by 0 bases, and 12 bases separated the two germline ends. The CDR3 sequence is 15 residues long. The CDR3 loop is CASSQTGISNQPQHF. CDR3 bases: TGCGCCAGCAGTCAAACAGGGATTAGCAATCAGCCCCAGCATTTT.

The gene calls are TRBV7-2 and TRBJ1-3; no reliable D call. The ends were cut back, 8 bases at V and 4 bases at J, with 18 bases in the middle. Germline V gives CDR1 SGHTA, CDR2 FQGNSA. This CDR3 spans 15 amino acids. In nucleotides, the CDR3 is TGTGCCAGCGCTTCAAGCTCCTTGGGGGGAAACACCATATATTTT. It translates to CASASSSLGGNTIYF. Full variable domain (missing parts from reference TRBV7-2 and TRBJ1-3): GAGVSQSPSNKVTEKGKDVELRCDPISGHTALYWYRQSLGQGLEFLIYFQGNSAPDKSGLPSDRFSAERTGGSVSTLTIQRTQQEDSAVYLCASASSSLGGNTIYFGEGSWLTVV.

The table lists this clone with a count of one. Other nucleotide sequences from this sample produce the same CDR3. DNA of the CDR3: TGCGCCAGCAGTGAAGGGCTGACAGATACGCAGTATTTT. This sequence encodes CASSEGLTDTQYF. J is TRBJ2-3 and V is TRBV10-1; D is ambiguous. Between the trimmed V and J ends, which lost 3 bases and 3 bases, there was a span of 7 bases. The CDR3 contains 13 residues. Germline-derived CDR1 and CDR2 are WNHNN and SYGVQD (reference sequence).

This chain connects TRBV5-1 to TRBJ2-5, with D possibly TRBD2 on 6 matching bases. V lost 6 bases to trimming and J lost 3 bases, with 12 bases between them. Germline V gene lookup returns CDR1 SGHRS and CDR2 YFSETQ. The CDR3 totals 13 residues. The CDR3 DNA reads as TGCGCCAGCAATCCGGGAGTGGAAGAGACCCAGTACTTC. The encoded protein is CASNPGVEETQYF.

This chain uses TRBV15 with TRBJ1-4, with unresolved D. Per the germline V gene, CDR1 is LNHNV and CDR2 is YYDKDF (reference sequence). Between the trimmed V and J ends, which lost 0 bases and 4 bases, there was a span of 9 bases. The length of the CDR3 is 15 residues. CDR3 coding DNA: TGTGCCACCAGCAGAGATAACAAGGGTAATGAAAAACTGTTTTTT. It specifies CATSRDNKGNEKLFF.

The V and J genes are TRBV5-1 and TRBJ1-1; D gene ambiguous. V was trimmed by 4 bases and J by 5 bases, leaving 12 bases between them. Germline CDR1 reads SGHRS; CDR2 reads YFSETQ. This CDR3 spans 13 amino acids. The CDR3 loop reads CASSVDGETEAFF. The CDR3 DNA reads as TGCGCCAGCAGCGTGGATGGGGAGACTGAAGCTTTCTTT.

The V gene is TRBV11-2, the J gene TRBJ1-1; a weak D match, TRBD1 (5 bases). V dropped 5 bases and J dropped 3 bases, with 16 bases sitting between them. The germline V gene encodes CDR1 SGHAT and CDR2 FQNNGV. This CDR3 is built from 15 residues. Written as DNA, the CDR3 is TGTGCCAGCAGCCGACAGCTGCAGAGGGACACTGAAGCTTTCTTT. Protein: CASSRQLQRDTEAFF. The full variable domain, rest sourced from reference TRBV11-2 and TRBJ1-1, is EAGVAQSPRYKIIEKRQSVAFWCNPISGHATLYWYQQILGQGPKLLIQFQNNGVVDDSQLPKDRFSAERLKGVDSTLKIQPAKLEDSAVYLCASSRQLQRDTEAFFGQGTRLTVV.

This chain connects TRBV6-5 to TRBJ1-3; 10 nucleotides match TRBD1. Germline V CDR1 and CDR2: MNHEY, SVGAGI. With 5 bases clipped from V and 9 bases from J, the junction kept 7 bases outside the gene matches. CDR3 length: 14 residues. The CDR3 coding sequence is TGTGCCAGCAGTCGCCGGGACAGGGGTGTCACCATATATTTT. Translating gives CASSRRDRGVTIYF.

This clone was seen a single time. The same CDR3 can be traced to other DNA sequences in this sample. V is TRBV6-4 and J is TRBJ2-3, with TRBD2 matching 7 bases. V lost 0 bases, J lost 0 bases, and 0 bases stayed unmatched. Germline assignment: CDR1 MRHNA and CDR2 SNTAGT. The CDR3 has 15 residues. The CDR3 loop reads CASSDSGGSTDTQYF. CDR3 sequence (DNA): TGTGCCAGCAGTGACTCCGGGGGGAGCACAGATACGCAGTATTTT.

This chain's CDR3 is CASSLVAGYTYEQYF. CDR3 bases: TGCGCCAGCAGCTTGGTAGCGGGTTATACCTACGAGCAGTACTTC. The J gene is TRBJ2-7, the V gene TRBV5-1, with 7 bases matching TRBD2. This CDR3 has 15 amino acids. From germline, CDR1 is SGHRS and CDR2 YFSETQ. Trimming removed 0 bases from V and 2 bases from J; junction bases left unmatched: 5.

This sequence joins TRBV5-1 and TRBJ1-1; D gene uncertain. V lost 4 bases and J 6 bases, leaving 16 bases between the germline ends. The CDR3 extends over 14 amino acids. CDR1 SGHRS and CDR2 YFSETQ come from the germline V gene. In nucleotides, the CDR3 is TGCGCCAGCAGCCTGGAGGGATTGAGAGCTGAAGCTTTCTTT. Its protein is CASSLEGLRAEAFF.

The chain uses TRBV6-6 and TRBJ1-2, with no clear D. The germline CDR1 and CDR2 sequences are MNHNY and SVGAGI (reference sequence). Trimming removed 5 bases at V and 6 bases at J, with 10 bases between. The CDR3 has 12 residues. The CDR3, as DNA: TGTGCCAGCAGTCTTGGAGAGAATGGCTACACCTTC. It translates to CASSLGENGYTF.

The gene calls are TRBV3-1 (or the pseudogene TRBV3-2) and TRBJ2-3, with 11 bases aligning to TRBD2. Germline trimming cut 2 bases from V and 1 base from J; bases unmatched to any gene: 2. The germline gives CDR1 LGHDT, CDR2 YNNKEL (reference sequence). CDR3 size: 16 residues. CDR3 protein: CASSQLTSGGTDTQYF. CDR3 DNA: TGTGCCAGCAGCCAACTGACTAGCGGGGGCACAGATACGCAGTATTTT.

The gene calls are TRBV19 and TRBJ2-1, with 9 bases aligning to TRBD2. Germline V gene data show CDR1 as LNHDA and CDR2 as SQIVND (reference sequence). The CDR3 runs to 16 residues. Unmatched junction bases numbered 14, after V lost 7 bases and J lost 7 bases. The CDR3 sequence: CASTQGGGRARNEQFF. Written as DNA, the CDR3 is TGTGCCAGTACCCAAGGGGGCGGGAGGGCCAGGAATGAGCAGTTCTTC.

This rearrangement joins TRBV7-9 to TRBJ2-3; TRBD2 matches at 7 bases. Germline V gives CDR1 SEHNR, CDR2 FQNEAQ (reference sequence). J lost 6 bases, V lost 3 bases, and 6 bases had no gene match. CDR3 length: 14 amino acids. This CDR3 is CASSLTSSSDTQYF. For the CDR3, the DNA is TGTGCCAGCAGCTTGACTAGCTCATCGGATACGCAGTATTTT.